Following are 14 T cell receptor beta chains from one sample sequenced in a study of radiation and T cells in renal cell carcinoma. Time point defined: blood 2 weeks post-SBRT. Noted treatment: 15 Gy SBRT to primary tumor, nephrectomy 4 weeks later. Libraries were prepared by immunoSEQ multiplex PCR; TCRdb keeps only in-frame clonotypes and omits some of them. The sample lists about 26,000 clones; 65% to 85% were seen once. Specimen: blood, collected from a patient whose treatment included radiotherapy and nephrectomy. All receptors derive from a man aged 60 to 69 with renal cell carcinoma.

V usage is TRBV2 and J usage is TRBJ1-3; no clear D gene. V lost 9 bases, J lost 0 bases, and 12 bases lay in between. There are 14 residues in the CDR3. Germline V gene data show CDR1 as SNHLY and CDR2 as FYNNEI. The CDR3 sequence is CASSGFRSGNTIYF. The CDR3 DNA reads as TGTGCCAGTTCGGGGTTCCGCTCTGGAAACACCATATATTTT.

The chain joins TRBV29-1 to TRBJ2-2, with D perhaps matching TRBD1 (7 bases). Trimming shortened V by 4 bases and J by 3 bases, and 15 bases separated the two germline ends. This CDR3 contains 15 residues. Germline V lookup: CDR1 SQVTM, CDR2 ANQGSEA. Written as DNA, the CDR3 is TGCAGCGTTGCGGGGGACAGTTGGGACACCGGGGAGCTGTTTTTT. It encodes CSVAGDSWDTGELFF.

V usage is TRBV9 and J usage is TRBJ2-3, with 11 bases matching TRBD2. The junction had 5 bases not matched to a gene; V was cut back by 5 bases and J by 3 bases. The CDR3 contains 15 residues. In germline, CDR1 is SGDLS, CDR2 YYNGEE. CDR3 in amino acids: CASSTSGRPTDTQYF. DNA for the CDR3: TGTGCCAGCAGTACTAGCGGGAGACCTACAGATACGCAGTATTTT.

The rearrangement links TRBV7-6 to TRBJ2-7; the match to TRBD2 covers 9 bases. CDR3 size: 18 residues. After removal of 5 bases from V and 2 bases from J, the junction contained 16 bases not matched to a gene. The germline CDR1 and CDR2 sequences are SGHVS and FNYEAQ. The DNA for the CDR3 is TGTGCCAGCAGCCCATCCCCTGCGGGAGGGCCGGTGACCTACGAGCAGTACTTC. Its protein product is CASSPSPAGGPVTYEQYF. The full variable domain, its missing parts supplied by reference TRBV7-6 and TRBJ2-7, is GAGVSQSPRYKVTKRGQDVALRCDPISGHVSLYWYRQALGQGPEFLTYFNYEAQQDKSGLPNDRFSAERPEGSISTLTIQRTEQRDSAMYRCASSPSPAGGPVTYEQYFGPGTRLTVT.

The chain is built from TRBV11-2 and TRBJ2-5; D remains unclear. CDR1 and CDR2 (germline): SGHAT, FQNNGV. Trimming stripped 2 bases from V and 4 bases from J, with 5 bases between. This CDR3 is built from 12 residues. In nucleotides, the CDR3 is TGTGCCAGCAGCTTACGGTTAGAGACCCAGTACTTC. It yields the protein CASSLRLETQYF.

V usage is TRBV7-6 and J usage is TRBJ2-1; D might be TRBD1 (5 bases). From germline, CDR1 is SGHVS and CDR2 FNYEAQ. V dropped 1 base and J dropped 6 bases, with 19 bases sitting between them. The CDR3 spans 17 residues. CDR3 sequence reads: CASSLVFDSFGSNEQFF. CDR3 sequence (DNA): TGTGCCAGCAGCTTAGTTTTTGACAGCTTTGGGTCCAATGAGCAGTTCTTC.

The V and J genes are TRBV6-1 and TRBJ1-1; D uncertain. The V and J ends lost 1 base and 0 bases respectively, with 9 bases between them. Germline V CDR1 and CDR2: MNHNS, SASEGT. The CDR3 is made up of 15 amino acids. CDR3 sequence: CASSEGGGMNTEAFF. As DNA, the CDR3 is TGTGCCAGCAGTGAAGGGGGTGGGATGAACACTGAAGCTTTCTTT.

This chain links TRBV7-2 with TRBJ2-1; D not certain. V was cut by 6 bases and J by 7 bases, with 16 bases left in between. The CDR3 has 14 amino acids. The germline V gene has CDR1 SGHTA and CDR2 FQGNSA. This chain's CDR3 is CASRPPLGGNEQFF. The CDR3 DNA reads TGTGCCAGCAGACCCCCGCTAGGCGGAAATGAGCAGTTCTTC.

The V gene is TRBV13, the J gene TRBJ1-2, with 9 bases fitting TRBD1. The CDR3 sequence is 14 residues long. The junction had 5 bases not matched to a gene; V was cut back by 3 bases and J by 6 bases. Germline V gives CDR1 PRHDT, CDR2 FYEKMQ (reference sequence). In DNA, the CDR3 is TGTGCCAGCAGCTTGGTACAGGGGGCTGATGGCTACACCTTC. The encoded protein is CASSLVQGADGYTF.

This clone came up once. The chain carries TRBV1 and TRBJ2-1; the table assigns TRBD2, which was not confirmed against the DNA. TRBV1 represents a pseudogene. This CDR3 contains 20 residues. Written as DNA, the CDR3 is TGCACCAGCAGCCAAGATCGATGGGGACTAGCGGGAGGTATCTACAATGAGCAGTTCTTC. Translating it yields CTSSQDRWGLAGGIYNEQFF.

This clone turned up a few times. The chain carries TRBV9 and TRBJ2-1, with 7 positions matching TRBD1. Germline trimming cut 4 bases from V and 1 base from J; bases unmatched to any gene: 11. The CDR3 is 17 amino acids. Per germline, CDR1 SGDLS and CDR2 YYNGEE. For the CDR3, the DNA is TGTGCCAGCAGCCCACCCAACAGGGGCGCATCCTACAATGAGCAGTTCTTC. Encoded protein: CASSPPNRGASYNEQFF.

This chain connects TRBV6-8 to TRBJ1-1, with D unclear. Between the trimmed V and J ends, which lost 6 bases and 6 bases, there was a span of 14 bases. This CDR3 contains 13 residues. Germline CDR1 and CDR2: MNHGY and SAAAGT. CDR3 region: CASRHRPDPEAFF. As DNA, the CDR3 is TGTGCCAGCAGGCACCGGCCCGATCCTGAAGCTTTCTTT.

The chain couples TRBV9 to TRBJ1-2; TRBD1 is a possible D gene (6 bases). V was clipped by 4 bases and J by 3 bases, with 22 bases between them. CDR1 is SGDLS, CDR2 YYNGEE, per germline. This CDR3 is built from 17 residues. The DNA for the CDR3 is TGTGCCAGCAGCTATACGTTGGGGGACGGGGGCGACTATGGCTACACCTTC. It encodes CASSYTLGDGGDYGYTF.

The chain recombines TRBV6-6 with TRBJ2-7; 7 nucleotides match TRBD1. The trim removed 5 bases at V and 1 base at J, leaving 8 bases unmatched. The germline V gene has CDR1 MNHNY and CDR2 SVGAGI (reference sequence). The CDR3 runs to 15 residues. For the CDR3, the DNA is TGTGCCAGCAGTCTTCTCGGACAGGTATCCTACGAGCAGTACTTC. Protein product: CASSLLGQVSYEQYF.